A selection of T cell receptor beta chains follows, all from one sample in a study of T cell responses to AZD1222 COVID-19 vaccine. The table came from immunoSEQ multiplex PCR; TCRdb's copy has only in-frame clones and leaves some out. The sample holds roughly 130,000 clones, under 95% seen once. The specimen was peripheral blood, collected 28 days after the second dose of the MenACWY control vaccine. These TCRs come from an adult who received the MenACWY meningococcal vaccine as a control. Both conserved end residues are part of each CDR3. The D gene is left open where the match is weak. Clone size is not always given. Where it is, it says once, few, many or a class for expanded clones.

j_gene: TRBJ1-1; v_gene: TRBV19; len: 14; abundance: -; d_gene: TRBD1; CDR3nt: TGTGCCAGCCTCAGGGGGGGGATGAACACTGAAGCTTTCTTT; CDR3aa: CASLRGGMNTEAFF
j_gene: TRBJ2-7; v_gene: TRBV7-9; len: 14; abundance: -; d_gene: -; CDR3nt: TGTGCCAGCAGCTTTGGCCCTTCGACCTACGAGCAGTACTTC; CDR3aa: CASSFGPSTYEQYF
j_gene: TRBJ1-2; v_gene: TRBV7-2; len: 15; abundance: -; d_gene: -; CDR3nt: TGTGCCAGCAGCTTAGTTCAGGGTCCCAACTATGGCTACACCTTC; CDR3aa: CASSLVQGPNYGYTF
j_gene: TRBJ1-4; v_gene: TRBV5-4; len: 15; abundance: -; d_gene: -; CDR3nt: TGTGCCAGCAGCGCCGGACATCAGGGAGATGAAAAACTGTTTTTT; CDR3aa: CASSAGHQGDEKLFF
j_gene: TRBJ1-2; v_gene: TRBV20-1; len: 12; abundance: -; d_gene: -; CDR3nt: TGCAGTGCTAGTGCGGACCTCTATGGCTACACCTTC; CDR3aa: CSASADLYGYTF
j_gene: TRBJ2-1; v_gene: TRBV2; len: 24; abundance: -; d_gene: TRBD2; CDR3nt: TGTGCCAGCAGTGTGCCGGGACAGGGAGTTTCGGGACTAGCGGGGGGCCCATCCTACAATGAGCAGTTCTTC; CDR3aa: CASSVPGQGVSGLAGGPSYNEQFF
j_gene: TRBJ2-5; v_gene: TRBV10-2; len: 16; abundance: -; d_gene: -; CDR3nt: TGCGCCAGCAGTGAGAGGGACGCGGGAAATCAAGAGACCCAGTACTTC; CDR3aa: CASSERDAGNQETQYF
j_gene: TRBJ2-7; v_gene: TRBV19; len: 13; abundance: once; d_gene: -; CDR3nt: TGTGCCAGTAGTCCCGGGCCCTCCTACGAGCAGTACTTC; CDR3aa: CASSPGPSYEQYF
j_gene: TRBJ2-4; v_gene: TRBV20-1; len: 11; abundance: -; d_gene: -; CDR3nt: TGCAGTGCCCCTGGAGGGGGAATTCAGTACTTC; CDR3aa: CSAPGGGIQYF
j_gene: TRBJ2-1; v_gene: TRBV4-3; len: 17; abundance: -; d_gene: -; CDR3nt: TGCGCCAGCAGCCAAGAATCTTATGAGAGTCTCCCCCATGAGCAGTTCTTC; CDR3aa: CASSQESYESLPHEQFF
j_gene: TRBJ1-4; v_gene: TRBV11-2; len: 14; abundance: -; d_gene: TRBD1; CDR3nt: TGTGCCAGCACCCTGACGACAGGGTGGGAAAAACTGTTTTTT; CDR3aa: CASTLTTGWEKLFF
j_gene: TRBJ2-1; v_gene: TRBV6-2/TRBV6-3; len: 13; abundance: -; d_gene: TRBD2; CDR3nt: TGTGCCAGCAGTTACGGTGATGCTAGCGGGCAGTTCTTC; CDR3aa: CASSYGDASGQFF
j_gene: TRBJ1-6; v_gene: TRBV30; len: 13; abundance: -; d_gene: -; CDR3nt: TGTGCCTGGAGGGCAGGGTTTAACTCACCCCTCCACTTT; CDR3aa: CAWRAGFNSPLHF
j_gene: TRBJ2-2; v_gene: TRBV20-1; len: 15; abundance: -; d_gene: -; CDR3nt: TGCAGTGCTAGTGTAGACGCCCGGGACACCGGGGAGCTGTTTTTT; CDR3aa: CSASVDARDTGELFF